This TCR beta chain is from a study of blood T cell repertoires in COVID-19. Recruitment covered fewer than 25 US areas and drew participants whose ages spanned about 18 to 90 years. Germline CDR1 and CDR2: SQVTM and ANQGSEA. Between the trimmed V and J ends, which lost 8 bases and 6 bases, there was a span of 10 bases. The CDR3 totals 10 residues. Some clones are missing from TCRdb's copy, which holds only in-frame ones; the method was immunoSEQ multiplex PCR. Seen here are some 500,000 clones, approximately 88% observed once, and the top ten hold less than 2%. The sequence derives from a woman in her 40s who had recovered from COVID-19. The source material was PBMCs or T cells enriched from blood (not recorded which). The chain links TRBV29-1 to TRBJ1-1, with D maybe TRBD1 (6 bases). For the CDR3, the DNA is TGCAGCTACCGGACAGCTGAAGCTTTCTTT. Amino acids: CSYRTAEAFF. Supplemented by reference TRBV29-1 and TRBJ1-1, the full variable domain reads SAVISQKPSRDICQRGTSLTIQCQVDSQVTMMFWYRQQPGQSLTLIATANQGSEATYESGFVIDKFPISRPNLTFSTLTVSNMSPEDSSIYLCSYRTAEAFFGQGTRLTVV.